This TCR beta chain was recovered during a study of control samples from healthy donors and cancer patients. V was shortened by 3 bases and J by 5 bases, with 13 bases between the two germline ends. Germline assignment: CDR1 MNHEY and CDR2 SMNVEV (reference sequence). CDR3 size: 14 residues. The repertoire was sequenced with immunoSEQ multiplex PCR; TCRdb's copy has only in-frame clones and lacks some. Of some 130,000 clones in the sample, around 90% are singletons; the top ten hold roughly 8.7%. Sequencing was carried out using blood. The clonotype was recovered from a man in his late teens or twenties in good health. The chain is built from TRBV27 and TRBJ1-2, with D possibly matching TRBD1 (5 bases). The chain's CDR3 is CASSFRDGRYGYTF. As DNA, the CDR3 is TGTGCCAGCAGTTTCAGGGACGGGAGGTATGGCTACACCTTC.